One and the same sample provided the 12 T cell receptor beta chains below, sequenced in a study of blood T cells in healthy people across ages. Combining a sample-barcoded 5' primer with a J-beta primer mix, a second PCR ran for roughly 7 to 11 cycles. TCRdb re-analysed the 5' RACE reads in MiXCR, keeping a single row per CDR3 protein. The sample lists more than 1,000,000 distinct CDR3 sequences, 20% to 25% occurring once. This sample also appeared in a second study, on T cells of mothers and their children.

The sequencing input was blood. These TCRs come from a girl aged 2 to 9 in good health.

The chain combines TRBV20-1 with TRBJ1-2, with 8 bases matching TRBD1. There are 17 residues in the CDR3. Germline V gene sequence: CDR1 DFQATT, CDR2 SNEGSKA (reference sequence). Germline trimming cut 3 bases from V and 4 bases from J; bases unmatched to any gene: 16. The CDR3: CSARGLYRDRSSYGYTF. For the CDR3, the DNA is TGCAGTGCTAGGGGACTATATAGGGACAGGAGTTCCTATGGCTACACCTTC.

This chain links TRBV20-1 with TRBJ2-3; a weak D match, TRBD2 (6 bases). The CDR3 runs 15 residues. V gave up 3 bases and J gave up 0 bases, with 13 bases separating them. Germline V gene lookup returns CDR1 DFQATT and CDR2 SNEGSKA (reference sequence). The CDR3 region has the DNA TGCAGTGCTAGGGGTCGGCGGGGTAGCACAGATACGCAGTATTTT. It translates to CSARGRRGSTDTQYF.

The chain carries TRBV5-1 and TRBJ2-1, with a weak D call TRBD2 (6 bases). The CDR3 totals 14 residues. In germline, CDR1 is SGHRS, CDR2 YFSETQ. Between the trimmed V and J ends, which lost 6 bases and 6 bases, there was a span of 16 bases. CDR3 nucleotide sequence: TGCGCCAGCATAAACGGAGGGGCGGTCAATGAGCAGTTCTTC. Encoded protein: CASINGGAVNEQFF.

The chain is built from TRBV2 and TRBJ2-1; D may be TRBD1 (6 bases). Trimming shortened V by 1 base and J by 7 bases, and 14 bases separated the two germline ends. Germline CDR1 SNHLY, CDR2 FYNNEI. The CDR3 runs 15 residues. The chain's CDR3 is CASSEGQGMWNEQFF. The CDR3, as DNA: TGTGCCAGCAGTGAAGGCCAGGGGATGTGGAATGAGCAGTTCTTC. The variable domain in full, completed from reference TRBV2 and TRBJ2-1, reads EPEVTQTPSHQVTQMGQEVILRCVPISNHLYFYWYRQILGQKVEFLVSFYNNEISEKSEIFDDQFSVERPDGSNFTLKIRSTKLEDSAMYFCASSEGQGMWNEQFFGPGTRLTVL.

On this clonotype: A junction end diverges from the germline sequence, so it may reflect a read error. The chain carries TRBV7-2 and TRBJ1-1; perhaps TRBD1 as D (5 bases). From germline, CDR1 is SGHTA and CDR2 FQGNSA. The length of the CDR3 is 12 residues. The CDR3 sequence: CASSRSGTAPLF. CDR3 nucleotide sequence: TGTGCCAGCAGCCGTTCCGGGACGGCTCCGTTATTT.

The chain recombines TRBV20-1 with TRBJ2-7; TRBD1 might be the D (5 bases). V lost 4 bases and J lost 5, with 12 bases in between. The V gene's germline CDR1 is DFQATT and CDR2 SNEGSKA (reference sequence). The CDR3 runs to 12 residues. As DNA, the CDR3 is TGCAGTGCTACCTACAGGTTACACGAGCAGTACTTC. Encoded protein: CSATYRLHEQYF.

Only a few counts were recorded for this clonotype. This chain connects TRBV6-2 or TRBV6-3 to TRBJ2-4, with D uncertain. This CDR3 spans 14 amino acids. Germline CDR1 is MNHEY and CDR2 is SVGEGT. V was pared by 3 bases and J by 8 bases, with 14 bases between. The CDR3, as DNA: TGTGCCAGCAGTTATGATGACTTGGCGGACATTCAGTACTTC. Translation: CASSYDDLADIQYF.

The CDR3 loop is CASSKGESSGANVLTF. In DNA, the CDR3 is TGTGCCAGCAGCAAAGGGGAGAGCTCTGGGGCCAACGTCCTGACCTTC. V usage is TRBV21-1 and J usage is TRBJ2-6. TRBV21-1 is classified as a pseudogene. CDR3 length: 16 residues.

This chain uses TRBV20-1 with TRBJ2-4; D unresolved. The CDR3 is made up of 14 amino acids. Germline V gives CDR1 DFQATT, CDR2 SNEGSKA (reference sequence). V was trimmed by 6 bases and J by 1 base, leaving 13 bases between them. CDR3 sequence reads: CSAPSGVAKNIQYF. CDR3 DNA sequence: TGCAGTGCCCCGAGTGGGGTGGCCAAAAACATTCAGTACTTC.

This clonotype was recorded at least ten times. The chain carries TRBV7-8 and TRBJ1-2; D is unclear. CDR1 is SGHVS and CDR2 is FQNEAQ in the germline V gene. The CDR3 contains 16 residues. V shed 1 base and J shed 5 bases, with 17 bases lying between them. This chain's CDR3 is CASSLVGGQYNYGYTF. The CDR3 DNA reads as TGTGCCAGCAGCTTAGTCGGCGGGCAGTATAATTATGGCTACACCTTC.

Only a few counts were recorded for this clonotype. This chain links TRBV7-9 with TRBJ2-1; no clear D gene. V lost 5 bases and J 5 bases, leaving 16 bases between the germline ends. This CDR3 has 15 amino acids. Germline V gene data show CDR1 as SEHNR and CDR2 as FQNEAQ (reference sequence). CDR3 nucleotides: TGTGCCAGCAGCCCCCGGGCCTCATTGAACAATGAGCAGTTCTTC. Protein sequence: CASSPRASLNNEQFF. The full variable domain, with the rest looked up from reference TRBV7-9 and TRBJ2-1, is DTGVSQNPRHKITKRGQNVTFRCDPISEHNRLYWYRQTLGQGPEFLTYFQNEAQLEKSRLLSDRFSAERPKGSFSTLEIQRTEQGDSAMYLCASSPRASLNNEQFFGPGTRLTVL.

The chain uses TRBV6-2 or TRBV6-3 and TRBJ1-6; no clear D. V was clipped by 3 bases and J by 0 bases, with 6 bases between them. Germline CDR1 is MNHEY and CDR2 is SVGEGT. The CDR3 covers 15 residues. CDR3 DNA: TGTGCCAGCAGTTATTTGGCCTCCTATAATTCACCCCTCCACTTT. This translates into CASSYLASYNSPLHF.